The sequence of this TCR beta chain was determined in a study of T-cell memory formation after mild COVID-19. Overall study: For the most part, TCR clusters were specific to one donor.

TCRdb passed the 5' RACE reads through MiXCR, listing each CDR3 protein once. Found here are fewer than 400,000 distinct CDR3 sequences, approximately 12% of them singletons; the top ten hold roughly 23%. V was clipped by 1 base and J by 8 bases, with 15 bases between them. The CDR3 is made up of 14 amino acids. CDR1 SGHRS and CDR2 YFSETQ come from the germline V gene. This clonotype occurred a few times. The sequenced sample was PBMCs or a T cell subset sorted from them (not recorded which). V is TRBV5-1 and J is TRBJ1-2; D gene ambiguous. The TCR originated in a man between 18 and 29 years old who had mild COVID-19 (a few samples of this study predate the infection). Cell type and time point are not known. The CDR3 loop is CASSLPKAGRGYTF. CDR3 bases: TGCGCCAGCAGCTTGCCCAAGGCCGGACGGGGCTACACCTTC.